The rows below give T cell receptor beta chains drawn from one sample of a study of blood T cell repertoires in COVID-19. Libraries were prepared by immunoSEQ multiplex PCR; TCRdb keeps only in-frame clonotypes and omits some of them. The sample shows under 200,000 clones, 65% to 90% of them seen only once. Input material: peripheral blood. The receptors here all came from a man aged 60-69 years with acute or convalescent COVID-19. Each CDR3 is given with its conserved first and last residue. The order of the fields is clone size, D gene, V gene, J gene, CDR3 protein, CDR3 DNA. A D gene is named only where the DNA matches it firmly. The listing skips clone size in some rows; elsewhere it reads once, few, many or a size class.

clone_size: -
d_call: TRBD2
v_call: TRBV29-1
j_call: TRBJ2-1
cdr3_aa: CSVEIAGEQFF
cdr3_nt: TGCAGCGTTGAAATAGCGGGAGAGCAATTCTTC

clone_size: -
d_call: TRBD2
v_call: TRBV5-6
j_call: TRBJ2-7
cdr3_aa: CASSSIVLTSGSGEQYF
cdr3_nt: TGTGCCAGCAGCTCCATTGTTTTGACTAGCGGGAGTGGGGAGCAGTACTTC

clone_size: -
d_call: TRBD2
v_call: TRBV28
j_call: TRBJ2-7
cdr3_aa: CASSATGGRHYEQYF
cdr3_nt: TGTGCCAGCAGTGCGACGGGGGGGCGTCACTACGAGCAGTACTTC

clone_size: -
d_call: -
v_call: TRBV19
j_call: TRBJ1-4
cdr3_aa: CASSVERSEKLFF
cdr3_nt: TGTGCCAGTAGCGTAGAACGTAGTGAAAAACTGTTTTTT

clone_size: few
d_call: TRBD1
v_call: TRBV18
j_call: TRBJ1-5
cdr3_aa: CASSPVTGSNQPQHF
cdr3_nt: TGTGCCAGCTCACCAGTGACAGGGAGTAATCAGCCCCAGCATTTT

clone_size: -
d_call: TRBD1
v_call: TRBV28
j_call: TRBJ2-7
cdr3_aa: CASSQGQGFDF
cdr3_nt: TGTGCCAGCAGTCAGGGACAGGGGTTCGACTTC

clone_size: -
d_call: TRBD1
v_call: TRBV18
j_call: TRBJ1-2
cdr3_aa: CASSPGQGDIYGYTF
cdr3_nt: TGTGCCAGCTCACCCGGACAGGGGGATATCTATGGCTACACCTTC

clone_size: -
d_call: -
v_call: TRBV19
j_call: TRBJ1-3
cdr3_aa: CATSPVISGNTIYF
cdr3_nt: TGTGCCACTAGCCCTGTAATCTCTGGAAACACCATATATTTT

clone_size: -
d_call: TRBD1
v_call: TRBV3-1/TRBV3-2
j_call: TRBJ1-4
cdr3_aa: CASSPTGVGEKLFF
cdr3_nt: TGTGCCAGCAGCCCAACAGGGGTGGGAGAAAAACTGTTTTTT

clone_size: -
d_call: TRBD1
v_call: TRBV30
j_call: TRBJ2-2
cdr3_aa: CAWSDGDRGQITGELFF
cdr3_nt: TGTGCCTGGAGCGATGGGGACAGGGGGCAAATCACCGGGGAGCTGTTTTTT

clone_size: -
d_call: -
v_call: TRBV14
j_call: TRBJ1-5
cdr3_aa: CASSQRGNNQPQHF
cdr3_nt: TGTGCCAGCAGCCAGAGGGGGAACAATCAGCCCCAGCATTTT

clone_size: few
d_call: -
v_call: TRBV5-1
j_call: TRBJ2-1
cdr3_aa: CASSSLGGEQFF
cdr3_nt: TGCGCCAGCAGCTCCTTAGGGGGTGAGCAGTTCTTC

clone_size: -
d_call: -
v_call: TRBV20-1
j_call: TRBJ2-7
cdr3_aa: CSALRDEQYF
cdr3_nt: TGCAGTGCCCTCCGGGACGAGCAGTACTTC

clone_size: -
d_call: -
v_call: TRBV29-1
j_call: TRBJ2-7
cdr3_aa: CSVSSRGSGYEQYF
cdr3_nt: TGCAGCGTTTCTTCCCGCGGCAGCGGATACGAGCAGTACTTC

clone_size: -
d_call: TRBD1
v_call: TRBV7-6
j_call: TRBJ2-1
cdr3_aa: CASSFGQVLNEQFF
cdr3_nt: TGTGCCAGCAGCTTCGGACAGGTTCTCAATGAGCAGTTCTTC

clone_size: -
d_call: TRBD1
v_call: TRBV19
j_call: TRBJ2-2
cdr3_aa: CASRNRGANTGELFF
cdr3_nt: TGTGCCAGTAGAAACAGGGGCGCGAACACCGGGGAGCTGTTTTTT

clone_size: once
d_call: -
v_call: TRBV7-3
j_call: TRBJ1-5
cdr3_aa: CASTLGGGFNQPQHF
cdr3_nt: TGTGCCAGCACCCTAGGGGGGGGTTTCAATCAGCCCCAGCATTTT

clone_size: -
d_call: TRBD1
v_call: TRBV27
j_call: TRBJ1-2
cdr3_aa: CASSRQGYGYTF
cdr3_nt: TGTGCCAGCAGTCGACAGGGCTATGGCTACACCTTC

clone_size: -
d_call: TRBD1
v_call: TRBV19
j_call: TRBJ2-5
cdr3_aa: CASSAGQGVGETQYF
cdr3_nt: TGTGCCAGTAGTGCTGGACAGGGGGTCGGGGAGACCCAGTACTTC

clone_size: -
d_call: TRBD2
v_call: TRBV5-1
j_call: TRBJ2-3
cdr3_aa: CASGGTSGDTQYF
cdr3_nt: TGCGCCAGCGGGGGGACTAGCGGGGATACGCAGTATTTT

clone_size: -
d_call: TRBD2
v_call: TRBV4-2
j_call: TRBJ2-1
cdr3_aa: CASSQVGYQIREGPNEQFF
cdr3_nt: TGTGCCAGCAGCCAAGTCGGATATCAAATCCGGGAGGGCCCGAATGAGCAGTTCTTC

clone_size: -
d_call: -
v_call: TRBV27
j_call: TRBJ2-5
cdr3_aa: CASSLTPMLAIKETQYF
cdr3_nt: TGTGCCAGCAGTTTAACCCCGATGCTAGCGATAAAAGAGACCCAGTACTTC

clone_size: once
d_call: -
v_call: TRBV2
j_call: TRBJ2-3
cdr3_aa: CASSVPGLSKYF
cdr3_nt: TGTGCCAGCAGCGTCCCGGGACTGAGCAAGTATTTT

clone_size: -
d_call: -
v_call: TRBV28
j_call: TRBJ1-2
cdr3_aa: CASSPHLGGGLSGYTF
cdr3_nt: TGTGCCAGCAGTCCCCACTTAGGGGGGGGCTTAAGCGGCTACACCTTC

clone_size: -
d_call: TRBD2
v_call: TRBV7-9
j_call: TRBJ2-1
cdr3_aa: CASSFSGKRYNEQFF
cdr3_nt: TGTGCCAGCAGCTTTAGCGGGAAGAGGTACAATGAGCAGTTCTTC

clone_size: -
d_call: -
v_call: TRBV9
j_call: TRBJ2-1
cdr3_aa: CASSVAGQGNQQFF
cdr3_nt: TGTGCCAGCAGCGTAGCCGGGCAGGGAAATCAGCAGTTCTTC

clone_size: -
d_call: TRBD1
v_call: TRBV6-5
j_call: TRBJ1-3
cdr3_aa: CASREGTGVGNTIYF
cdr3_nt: TGTGCCAGCAGGGAGGGGACAGGGGTCGGAAACACCATATATTTT

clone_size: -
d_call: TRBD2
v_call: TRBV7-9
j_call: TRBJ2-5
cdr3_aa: CASSRLAGGQETQYF
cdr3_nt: TGTGCCAGCAGCCGACTAGCGGGAGGCCAAGAGACCCAGTACTTC

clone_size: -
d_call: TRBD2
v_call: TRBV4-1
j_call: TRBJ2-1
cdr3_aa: CASSHSNVAGGGYNEQFF
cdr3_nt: TGCGCCAGCAGCCACTCCAACGTAGCGGGAGGGGGTTACAATGAGCAGTTCTTC

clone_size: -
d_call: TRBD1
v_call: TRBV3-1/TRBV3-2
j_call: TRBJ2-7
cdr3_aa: CASSQEGQGEQYF
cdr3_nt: TGTGCCAGCAGCCAAGAGGGACAGGGGGAGCAGTACTTC

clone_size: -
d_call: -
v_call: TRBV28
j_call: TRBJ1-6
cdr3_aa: CASSLSDSPLHF
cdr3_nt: TGTGCCAGCAGCCTAAGTGATTCACCCCTCCACTTT

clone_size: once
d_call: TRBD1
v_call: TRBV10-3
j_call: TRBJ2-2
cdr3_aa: CAITQGQGSGELFF
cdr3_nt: TGTGCCATCACCCAGGGACAGGGATCCGGGGAGCTGTTTTTT

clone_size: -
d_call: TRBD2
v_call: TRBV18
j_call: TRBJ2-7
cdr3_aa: CASSPPPGGPSGQYF
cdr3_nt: TGTGCCAGCTCGCCACCCCCGGGAGGGCCTTCGGGGCAGTACTTC

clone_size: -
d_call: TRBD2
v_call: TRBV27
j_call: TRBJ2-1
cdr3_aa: CASGGAYNEQFF
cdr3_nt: TGTGCCAGCGGGGGGGCCTACAATGAGCAGTTCTTC

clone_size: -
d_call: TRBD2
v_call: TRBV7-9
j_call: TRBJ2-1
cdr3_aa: CASSSRLAGGIGSEQFF
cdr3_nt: TGTGCCAGCAGCAGCAGACTAGCGGGAGGTATTGGGAGTGAGCAGTTCTTC

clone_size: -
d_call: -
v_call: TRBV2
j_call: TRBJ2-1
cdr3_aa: CASSDRGSEQFF
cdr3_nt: TGTGCCAGCAGTGACCGGGGAAGTGAGCAGTTCTTC

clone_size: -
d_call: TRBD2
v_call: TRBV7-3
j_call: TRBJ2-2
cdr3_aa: CASSFGTSGRTSDTGELFF
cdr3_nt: TGTGCCAGCAGCTTCGGGACTAGCGGGAGGACCTCGGACACCGGGGAGCTGTTTTTT

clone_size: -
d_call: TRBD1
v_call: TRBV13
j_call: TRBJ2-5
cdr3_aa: CASSGPGQGARETQYF
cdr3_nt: TGTGCCAGCAGCGGCCCGGGACAGGGGGCGCGGGAGACCCAGTACTTC

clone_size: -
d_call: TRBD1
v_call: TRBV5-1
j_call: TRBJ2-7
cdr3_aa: CASSPGQGVFLDYEQYF
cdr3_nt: TGCGCCAGCAGCCCCGGACAGGGTGTCTTCTTGGATTACGAGCAGTACTTC

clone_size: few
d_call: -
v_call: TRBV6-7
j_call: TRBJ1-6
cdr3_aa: CASSYGQYNSPLHF
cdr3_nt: TGTGCCAGCAGTTACGGACAGTATAATTCACCCCTCCACTTT

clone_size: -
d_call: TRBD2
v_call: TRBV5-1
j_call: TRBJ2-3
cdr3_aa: CASSLEGTSGGDTQYF
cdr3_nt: TGCGCCAGCAGCTTGGAGGGGACTAGCGGTGGAGATACGCAGTATTTT

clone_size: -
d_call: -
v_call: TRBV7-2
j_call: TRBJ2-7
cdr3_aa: CASSLSTGNYEQYF
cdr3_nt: TGTGCCAGCAGCTTAAGTACGGGGAACTACGAGCAGTACTTC

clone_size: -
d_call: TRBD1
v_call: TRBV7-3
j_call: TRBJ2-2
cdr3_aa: CASSPQGGDRELFF
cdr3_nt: TGTGCCAGCAGCCCCCAAGGGGGCGACAGGGAGCTGTTTTTT